This T cell receptor (beta chain) came from a study of T cell responses to AZD1222 COVID-19 vaccine. Notes on the study in general: Clonal diversity was possibly underestimated; the donors were predominantly white British and more often female.

Points on this clone: What it recognizes is unknown.

Germline V CDR1 and CDR2: SEHNR, FQNEAQ (reference sequence). V shed 4 bases, J shed 2 bases, and the junction held 13 bases outside the gene matches. This CDR3 region has 17 residues. Here immunoSEQ multiplex PCR was the method, and the copy in TCRdb shows in-frame clones only, minus some. The sample consists of roughly 160,000 clones, approximately 91% of them appearing once. The sample in question was peripheral blood, obtained on day 0 of AZD1222 vaccination. The clonotype was recovered from an adult in good health. The chain recombines TRBV7-9 with TRBJ1-1; 7 nucleotides agree with TRBD1. CDR3 in DNA: TGTGCCAGCAGCTCACGGCGACAGGGAAGGGGAAACACTGAAGCTTTCTTT. It yields the protein CASSSRRQGRGNTEAFF.